Below, 21 T cell receptor beta chains from the same sample are listed, as sequenced in a study of OX40 agonist ivuxolimab in advanced cancers. TCRdb's table, derived via immunoSEQ multiplex PCR, lists solely in-frame clones and lacks some. This table has more than 90,000 clones, about 80% appearing once. The sample here was CD4+ or CD8+ T cells sorted from blood, taken in a trial of the OX40 agonist ivuxolimab. The source is an adult with an advanced solid tumor such as melanoma, head and neck, liver or kidney cancer.

J is TRBJ1-4 and V is TRBV6-5, with TRBD1 matching 11 bases. The CDR3 extends over 15 amino acids. Germline assignment: CDR1 MNHEY and CDR2 SVGAGI. The V gene end was trimmed by 3 bases and the J gene end by 7 bases; junction bases not matched to a gene: 4. CDR3: CASSYRDRGSEKLFF. The CDR3 coding sequence is TGTGCCAGCAGTTATCGGGACAGGGGGTCTGAAAAACTGTTTTTT.

This clone was detected once. The rearrangement uses TRBV5-5 and TRBJ1-6; D is uncertain. The CDR3 is 15 residues long. Germline V gene data show CDR1 as SGHKS and CDR2 as YYEKEE (reference sequence). V lost 4 bases and J lost 9, with 17 bases in between. CDR3 in DNA: TGTGCCAGCAGCGCCATTGTAGGGTCGGGTTCACCCCTCCACTTT. It translates to CASSAIVGSGSPLHF. Complete variable domain (other parts from reference TRBV5-5 and TRBJ1-6): DAGVTQSPTHLIKTRGQQVTLRCSPISGHKSVSWYQQVLGQGPQFIFQYYEKEERGRGNFPDRFSARQFPNYSSELNVNALLLGDSALYLCASSAIVGSGSPLHFGNGTRLTVT.

This clone was seen a few times. The chain combines TRBV7-2 with TRBJ2-2; the D gene could be TRBD1 or TRBD2 (5 bases each). Trimming removed 4 bases from V and 5 bases from J, with 20 bases in between. Germline lookup yields CDR1 SGHTA and CDR2 FQGNSA. The CDR3 contains 17 residues. The CDR3 loop reads CASSSAGAQVGTGELFF. The DNA for the CDR3 is TGTGCCAGCAGCTCCGCCGGGGCCCAGGTCGGGACCGGGGAGCTGTTTTTT.

The genes are TRBV29-1 and TRBJ2-7; unclear D gene. The CDR3 is 11 amino acids. V lost 6 bases, J lost 3 bases, and 9 bases lay in between. CDR1 and CDR2 from the germline V gene are SQVTM and ANQGSEA. CDR3 coding DNA: TGCAGCGTAACCACGAGCTACGAGCAGTACTTC. Protein: CSVTTSYEQYF.

The rearrangement links TRBV7-9 to TRBJ1-3, with D unclear. Between the trimmed V and J ends, which lost 3 bases and 0 bases, there was a span of 12 bases. Germline CDR1 and CDR2: SEHNR and FQNEAQ (reference sequence). This CDR3 spans 16 amino acids. CDR3 loop: CASSLAGQYSGNTIYF. The CDR3 coding sequence is TGTGCCAGCAGCTTGGCAGGCCAGTACTCTGGAAACACCATATATTTT.

V and J are TRBV9 and TRBJ2-3; the D is unclear. Trimming pared 0 bases from V and 2 bases from J, leaving 7 bases between. The CDR3 sequence is 14 residues long. The V gene's germline CDR1 is SGDLS and CDR2 YYNGEE. The CDR3 loop is CASSVGQITDTQYF. The CDR3 DNA reads as TGTGCCAGCAGCGTAGGGCAGATCACAGATACGCAGTATTTT.

This chain joins TRBV4-3 and TRBJ1-2; 9 nucleotides align to TRBD1. CDR1 and CDR2 (germline): LGHNA, YSLEER. The CDR3 runs 13 residues. Unmatched junction bases numbered 5, after V lost 4 bases and J lost 8 bases. The CDR3 sequence: CASSLQGAKGYTF. The CDR3 coding sequence is TGCGCCAGCAGCCTACAGGGGGCGAAAGGCTACACCTTC.

This chain uses TRBV30 with TRBJ2-7, with D perhaps assigned TRBD1 or TRBD2 (5 bases each). The CDR3 contains 17 residues. Trimming left V 3 bases short and J 0 bases short, with 21 bases between. Germline assignment: CDR1 GTSNPN and CDR2 SVGIG (reference sequence). CDR3 bases: TGTGCCTGGAGATCAAAACGGGGTGGGGGAAGCTCCTACGAGCAGTACTTC. Its translation is CAWRSKRGGGSSYEQYF.

The V call is TRBV5-1, the J call TRBJ2-5; D is possibly TRBD1 (6 bases). The CDR3 extends over 15 amino acids. CDR1 and CDR2 from the germline V gene are SGHRS and YFSETQ. Trimming removed 7 bases from V and 5 bases from J, with 21 bases in between. The CDR3 DNA reads TGCGCCAGCGGTCGGACAGCCGGTTCGGGGGAGACCCAGTACTTC. As protein: CASGRTAGSGETQYF.

The chain couples TRBV7-8 to TRBJ2-5; 15 bases are a match to TRBD2. The CDR3 loop spans 17 amino acids. The germline CDR1 and CDR2 sequences are SGHVS and FQNEAQ. Trimming took 5 bases from V and 4 from J; bases not matched to a gene: 8. DNA of the CDR3: TGTGCCAGCAGCCTCCGGACTAGCGGGGGGGCCGGAGAGACCCAGTACTTC. Translated, it gives CASSLRTSGGAGETQYF.

This clone was recorded a few times. This rearrangement joins TRBV28 to TRBJ1-1; no reliable D call. Germline CDR1 is MDHEN and CDR2 is SYDVKM. CDR3 length: 10 amino acids. Trimming removed 6 bases from V and 9 bases from J, with 8 bases in between. The CDR3, as DNA: TGTGCCAGCAGCACCTCAAAAGCTTTCTTT. Its protein is CASSTSKAFF.

The chain carries TRBV6-6 and TRBJ1-3; D gene uncertain. The CDR3 covers 15 residues. V lost 6 bases and J lost 0, with 12 bases in between. Germline V gene data show CDR1 as MNHNY and CDR2 as SVGAGI (reference sequence). CDR3 protein: CASRRDYRSGNTIYF. The CDR3 nucleotides read TGTGCCAGCAGAAGAGACTACCGCTCTGGAAACACCATATATTTT.

This sequence joins TRBV7-2 and TRBJ2-7; 7 bases map to TRBD1. There are 14 residues in the CDR3. Germline V CDR1 and CDR2: SGHTA, FQGNSA. Trimming took 6 bases from V and 0 from J; bases not matched to a gene: 5. The CDR3 DNA sequence: TGTGCCAGCAGGCGACACAGGGGCTCCTACGAGCAGTACTTC. It translates to CASRRHRGSYEQYF.

The gene calls are TRBV7-2 and TRBJ1-5, with D unresolved. Germline CDR1 SGHTA, CDR2 FQGNSA. This CDR3 has 14 residues. Trimming removed 6 bases from V and 6 bases from J, with 15 bases in between. The CDR3 coding sequence is TGTGCCAGCAGGAAGGAGGAGACGGGTCAGCCCCAGCATTTT. Its protein product is CASRKEETGQPQHF. The whole variable domain, filled in from reference TRBV7-2 and TRBJ1-5, reads GAGVSQSPSNKVTEKGKDVELRCDPISGHTALYWYRQSLGQGLEFLIYFQGNSAPDKSGLPSDRFSAERTGGSVSTLTIQRTQQEDSAVYLCASRKEETGQPQHFGDGTRLSIL.

The rearrangement links TRBV28 to TRBJ1-1; D gene unclear. V was clipped by 5 bases and J by 0 bases, with 13 bases between them. Germline V CDR1 and CDR2: MDHEN, SYDVKM. The CDR3 length is 15 residues. The CDR3 DNA reads as TGTGCCAGCAGTATAACCGGGCCCATGAACACTGAAGCTTTCTTT. It codes for CASSITGPMNTEAFF. Together with reference TRBV28 and TRBJ1-1, the CDR3 gives the full variable domain: DVKVTQSSRYLVKRTGEKVFLECVQDMDHENMFWYRQDPGLGLRLIYFSYDVKMKEKGDIPEGYSVSREKKERFSLILESASTNQTSMYLCASSITGPMNTEAFFGQGTRLTVV.

The CDR3 reads CASGLTQPNTQYF. The CDR3, as DNA: TGTGCCAGCGGGCTTACCCAACCAAATACGCAGTATTTT. The chain is built from TRBV27 and TRBJ2-3; D remains unclear. The CDR3 contains 13 residues. V lost 8 bases to trimming and J lost 7 bases, with 16 bases between them. Germline V gene lookup returns CDR1 MNHEY and CDR2 SMNVEV (reference sequence).

V is TRBV7-2 and J is TRBJ1-6; D is possibly TRBD1 (5 bases). Germline V lookup: CDR1 SGHTA, CDR2 FQGNSA. Trimming took off 3 bases at V and 6 bases at J, with 15 bases between the two ends. The CDR3 contains 16 residues. CDR3: CASSLAGGRGNSPLHF. CDR3 coding DNA: TGTGCCAGCAGCTTGGCCGGGGGGAGGGGTAATTCACCCCTCCACTTT.

V usage is TRBV7-6 and J usage is TRBJ2-5, with 7 bases matching TRBD1. The germline CDR1 and CDR2 sequences are SGHVS and FNYEAQ. The V segment lost 4 bases and the J segment 4 bases; nucleotides outside the gene matches: 6. This CDR3 is built from 14 residues. CDR3 nucleotides: TGTGCCAGCAGCTACACAGGGGAACGAGAGACCCAGTACTTC. Translation: CASSYTGERETQYF.

The chain is built from TRBV14 and TRBJ1-1; D uncertain. The CDR3 has 15 residues. The germline V gene has CDR1 SGHDN and CDR2 FVKESK. V was pared by 4 bases and J by 1 base, with 13 bases between. CDR3: CASSPVERRNTEAFF. The CDR3 DNA follows: TGTGCCAGCAGCCCAGTAGAACGGCGGAACACTGAAGCTTTCTTT.

This sequence joins TRBV21-1 and TRBJ2-7; TRBD1, as called in the table, went unchecked against the DNA. TRBV21-1 is a pseudogene segment. The CDR3 spans 15 residues. The CDR3 loop reads CASSIPTGGSYEQYF. The DNA for the CDR3 is TGTGCCAGCAGCATTCCCACAGGGGGTTCCTACGAGCAGTACTTC.

The chain couples TRBV19 to TRBJ2-7; D is uncertain. The CDR3 is 13 amino acids. Trimming shortened V by 2 bases and J by 7 bases, and 12 bases separated the two germline ends. Looked up from germline, CDR1 is LNHDA and CDR2 is SQIVND (reference sequence). CDR3 loop: CASSIRLPAEQYF. The CDR3, as DNA: TGTGCCAGTAGTATACGGCTGCCTGCGGAGCAGTACTTC.